A selection of T cell receptor beta chains follows, all from one sample in a study of cytomegalovirus exposure and HLA in healthy donors. Some clones are missing from TCRdb's copy, which holds only in-frame ones; the method was immunoSEQ multiplex PCR. The table lists 100,000 or so clones, approximately 63% of them singletons. The sample was PBMCs. These receptors were taken from a woman in her 30s in good health and CMV-seronegative. Both conserved end residues are part of each CDR3. A D gene is named only where the DNA matches it firmly. Clone size is not always given. Where it is, it says once, few, many or a class for expanded clones.

j_gene	abundance	v_gene	d_gene	CDR3aa	CDR3nt
TRBJ2-1	few	TRBV13	TRBD2	CASSYGTSGGPLYNEQFF	TGTGCCAGCAGTTATGGGACTAGCGGGGGGCCTCTCTACAATGAGCAGTTCTTC
TRBJ1-2	.	TRBV7-9	.	CASSPGVSQGRYRVAGYTF	TGTGCCAGCAGCCCCGGGGTATCTCAGGGGAGATATCGGGTTGCCGGCTACACCTTC
TRBJ2-7	.	TRBV18	.	CASSPQGLSYEQYF	TGTGCCAGCTCACCCCAGGGTCTTTCCTACGAGCAGTACTTC
TRBJ2-3	.	TRBV21-1	.	CASSNQRGGPDTQYF	TGTGCCAGCAGCAATCAGCGGGGGGGCCCAGATACGCAGTATTTT
TRBJ2-2	few	TRBV28	.	CASSLAGNTGELFF	TGTGCCAGCAGTTTAGCAGGGAACACCGGGGAGCTGTTTTTT
TRBJ1-2	.	TRBV5-1	TRBD1	CASSRTGTDYGYTF	TGCGCCAGCAGCCGCACCGGGACAGACTATGGCTACACCTTC
TRBJ1-1	.	TRBV5-1	.	CASSLEGVNTEAFF	TGCGCCAGCAGCTTGGAGGGGGTGAACACTGAAGCTTTCTTT
TRBJ2-3	.	TRBV15	TRBD1	CATSIRQGAPDTQYF	TGTGCCACCAGTATAAGACAGGGGGCACCAGATACGCAGTATTTT
TRBJ2-5	few	TRBV2	TRBD2	CASSLAGATQYF	TGTGCCAGCAGTCTAGCGGGGGCCACCCAGTACTTC
TRBJ2-7	.	TRBV10-3	.	CAISEYEAGSYEQYF	TGTGCCATCAGTGAGTACGAGGCCGGGTCCTACGAGCAGTACTTC
TRBJ1-2	.	TRBV13	.	CASSFGQGILF	.
TRBJ2-7	.	TRBV28	TRBD2	CASSPRGSGGLYEQYF	TGTGCCAGCAGTCCCCGGGGTAGCGGGGGGCTTTACGAGCAGTACTTC
TRBJ2-7	few	TRBV4-2	TRBD1	CASSPDRGQGYEQYF	TGTGCCAGCAGCCCCGACCGGGGACAGGGCTACGAGCAGTACTTC
TRBJ2-7	.	TRBV12-5	TRBD1	CASALRTGIHEQYF	TGTGCTAGTGCCCTCCGGACAGGGATCCACGAGCAGTACTTC
TRBJ1-1	.	TRBV5-1	TRBD1	CASSNQGGTEAFF	TGCGCCAGCAGCAATCAGGGGGGCACTGAAGCTTTCTTT
TRBJ2-2	.	TRBV2	.	CASSELGQTGELFF	TGTGCCAGCAGTGAGCTAGGACAGACCGGGGAGCTGTTTTTT
TRBJ1-5	few	TRBV10-1	.	CASSASGSNQPQHF	TGCGCCAGCAGTGCCTCAGGGAGCAATCAGCCCCAGCATTTT
TRBJ1-6	.	TRBV7-9	TRBD1	CASSLTSGVDRALSPLHF	TGTGCCAGCAGCTTAACCTCTGGGGTAGACAGGGCGTTGTCACCCCTCCACTTT
TRBJ1-4	.	TRBV14	.	CASSQEANRPFFRDEKLFF	TGTGCCAGCAGCCAAGAGGCTAACAGACCGTTTTTCAGGGATGAAAAACTGTTTTTT
TRBJ2-1	.	TRBV10-2	TRBD2	CASSGTSLYNEQFF	TGCGCCAGCAGCGGGACTAGCCTCTACAATGAGCAGTTCTTC
TRBJ1-2	.	TRBV10-3	TRBD1	CAASTGGGYGYTF	TGTGCCGCATCAACAGGGGGAGGCTATGGCTACACCTTC
TRBJ1-6	.	TRBV6-1	.	CASSEGLGVNQLNSPLHF	TGTGCCAGCAGTGAAGGGCTCGGGGTTAATCAGTTGAATTCACCCCTCCACTTT
TRBJ1-4	.	TRBV30	.	CALGPGYNEKLFF	TGTGCCTTAGGACCAGGGTATAATGAAAAACTGTTTTTT
TRBJ2-7	.	TRBV28	.	CASQPSGPPYEQYF	TGTGCCAGTCAACCAAGCGGTCCTCCCTACGAGCAGTACTTC
TRBJ2-7	.	TRBV29-1	.	CSVRQRGSDEQYF	TGCAGCGTCAGACAGAGAGGATCAGACGAGCAGTACTTC
TRBJ1-1	.	TRBV9	.	CASSVALGGEAFF	TGTGCCAGCAGCGTAGCACTCGGGGGTGAAGCTTTCTTT
TRBJ1-1	.	TRBV6-6	.	CASTGNTEAFF	TGTGCAAGTACCGGGAACACTGAAGCTTTCTTT
TRBJ2-3	.	TRBV5-1	TRBD1	CASSRTGRIDTQYF	TGCGCCAGCAGCCGGACAGGGAGAATAGATACGCAGTATTTT
TRBJ2-3	.	TRBV10-3	TRBD2	CAISDLGSGREDTQYF	TGTGCCATCAGTGATCTAGGTAGCGGGAGGGAAGATACGCAGTATTTT
TRBJ2-2	.	TRBV11-2	TRBD1	CASSYRDRGETGELFF	TGTGCCAGCAGCTACCGGGACAGGGGAGAAACCGGGGAGCTGTTTTTT
TRBJ2-1	.	TRBV7-9	.	CSSSPPPRLSGYNEQFF	TGTTCCAGCAGCCCCCCACCTAGACTCTCGGGATACAATGAGCAGTTCTTC
TRBJ2-1	.	TRBV18	TRBD2	CASSPRLAVNEQFF	TGTGCCAGCTCACCCCGTCTAGCGGTGAATGAGCAGTTCTTC
TRBJ2-1	.	TRBV5-6	.	CASSLWAGGANEQFF	TGTGCCAGCAGCTTGTGGGCAGGAGGGGCCAATGAGCAGTTCTTC
TRBJ1-2	.	TRBV27	TRBD1	CASSRTQGARGYTF	TGTGCCAGCAGTAGAACGCAGGGGGCGCGTGGCTACACCTTC
TRBJ1-5	.	TRBV19	.	CASSMHRARNQPQHF	TGTGCCAGTAGTATGCACAGGGCGAGGAATCAGCCCCAGCATTTT
TRBJ1-4	.	TRBV6-1	TRBD1	CASRDRGNEKLFF	TGTGCCAGCAGGGACAGGGGGAATGAAAAACTGTTTTTT
TRBJ2-7	.	TRBV28	.	CASSKSAAYEQYF	TGTGCCAGCAGTAAGAGCGCCGCCTACGAGCAGTACTTC
TRBJ1-2	few	TRBV2	TRBD1	CASSENEQGSGYTF	TGTGCCAGCAGTGAGAATGAACAGGGGTCCGGCTACACCTTC
TRBJ2-7	few	TRBV30	TRBD2	CAWTTSGRLYYEQYF	TGTGCCTGGACAACTAGCGGGAGACTCTACTACGAGCAGTACTTC
TRBJ2-3	.	TRBV9	TRBD1	CASSALIPGGLVDTQYF	TGTGCCAGCAGCGCCTTAATCCCAGGGGGCCTGGTAGATACGCAGTATTTT
TRBJ2-3	.	TRBV6-5	TRBD2	CASSLAGAVTDTQYF	TGTGCCAGCAGCCTAGCGGGAGCCGTCACAGATACGCAGTATTTT
TRBJ2-2	once	TRBV29-1	TRBD1	CSAVTGGTGELFF	TGCAGCGCTGTGACAGGGGGCACCGGGGAGCTGTTTTTT
TRBJ1-5	.	TRBV6-1	TRBD1	CASSAPTGGNQPQHF	TGTGCCAGCAGTGCCCCGACAGGGGGTAATCAGCCCCAGCATTTT
TRBJ1-3	few	TRBV14	.	CASSQQASGNTIYF	TGTGCCAGCAGCCAACAGGCCTCTGGAAACACCATATATTTT